In its sample, the clone carrying this TCR beta chain ranks as medium-sized. As yet, its antigen is unknown. Starting material for RNA and DNA co-extraction consisted of about 20-30 mg of unsorted bulk tissue. This sample is drawn from a study of tumor-infiltrating lymphocytes in primary liver carcinoma. Overall study context: The cohort included men and women aged 30 to 69 years.

The template, approximately 500 ng total RNA, yielded TCR beta cDNA made with a constant-region primer. It was through three nested multiplex PCR rounds of slightly modified ARM-PCR that TCR beta libraries arose. The first two PCR rounds, around 11 cycles each, used TRBV1-TRBV30 forward primers and a C-beta reverse primer. Via MiXCR, TCRdb re-called the multiplex PCR reads, giving one row per CDR3 protein. This table holds tens of thousands of distinct CDR3 sequences, 70% to 85% found once. Study observations and caveats: The study found tumor-adjacent and tumor-blood pairs overlapped less than tumor region pairs.

V was clipped by 0 bases and J by 1 base; unmatched bases: 2. Germline V gene sequence: CDR1 SGHNT, CDR2 YYREEE (reference sequence). The CDR3 is made up of 15 amino acids. The TCR was taken from a man between 40 and 49 years old with primary liver carcinoma and hepatitis B virus infection. The V call is TRBV5-4, the J call TRBJ2-3, with 7 positions matching TRBD2. Sequencing input: liver tumor tissue from sampling region 4. Subset here: tumor region T4, right-lateral pole. This CDR3 reads CASSLATSGTDTQYF. The CDR3 nucleotides read TGTGCCAGCAGCTTGGCCACTAGCGGCACAGATACGCAGTATTTT.